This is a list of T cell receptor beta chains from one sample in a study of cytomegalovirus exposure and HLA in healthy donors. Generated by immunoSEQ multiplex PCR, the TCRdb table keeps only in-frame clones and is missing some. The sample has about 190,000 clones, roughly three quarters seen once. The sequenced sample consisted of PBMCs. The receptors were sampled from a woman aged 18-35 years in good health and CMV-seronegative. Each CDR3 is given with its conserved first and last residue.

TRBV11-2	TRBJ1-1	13	CASSFEINTEAFF
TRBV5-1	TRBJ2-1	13	CASSLVTSNEQFF
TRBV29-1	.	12	CSVVQEDYEQYF
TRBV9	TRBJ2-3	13	CASSGQVTDTQYF
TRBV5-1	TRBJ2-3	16	CASSNGLAGATDTQYF
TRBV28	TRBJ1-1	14	CASSPSAGSTEAFF
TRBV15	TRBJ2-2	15	CATSSRRGPAGELFF
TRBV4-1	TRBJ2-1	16	CASSQESFVFGNEQFF
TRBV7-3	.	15	CASSPMAARSYEQYF
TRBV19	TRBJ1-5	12	CASSMRDQPQHF
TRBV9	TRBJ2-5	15	CASSLFTGGEETQYF
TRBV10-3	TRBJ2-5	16	CAISDPGTGGLETQYF
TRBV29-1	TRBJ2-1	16	CSVEKLAGSYNNEQFF
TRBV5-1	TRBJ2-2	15	CASSLGYPSGGELFF
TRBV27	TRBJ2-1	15	CASRSGTVGYNEQFF
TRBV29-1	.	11	CSSYTGSEQYF
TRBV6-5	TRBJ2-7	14	CASSLELNSYEQYF
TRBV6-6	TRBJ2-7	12	CASSGGTYEQYF
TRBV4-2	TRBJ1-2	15	CASSQSRGGDYGYTF
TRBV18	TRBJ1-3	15	CASSPPGARGNTIYF
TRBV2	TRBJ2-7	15	CASSSTVGTPYEQYF
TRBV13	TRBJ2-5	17	CASSLSTSGGAGETQYF
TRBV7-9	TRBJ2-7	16	CASSLPPKTGAYEQYF
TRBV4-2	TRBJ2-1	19	CASSQDSYRASGEFDEQFF
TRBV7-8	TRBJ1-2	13	CASSLKGDYGYTF
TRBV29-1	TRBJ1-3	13	CSIPDSFGNTIYF
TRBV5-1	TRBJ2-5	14	CASSLRQGGETQYF
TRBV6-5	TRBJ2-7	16	CASSYSGGAYSYEQYF
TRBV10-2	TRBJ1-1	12	CASSEVQGAAFF
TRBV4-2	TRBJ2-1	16	CASSPAPGTQYNEQFF
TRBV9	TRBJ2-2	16	CASSNRLAGRTGELFF